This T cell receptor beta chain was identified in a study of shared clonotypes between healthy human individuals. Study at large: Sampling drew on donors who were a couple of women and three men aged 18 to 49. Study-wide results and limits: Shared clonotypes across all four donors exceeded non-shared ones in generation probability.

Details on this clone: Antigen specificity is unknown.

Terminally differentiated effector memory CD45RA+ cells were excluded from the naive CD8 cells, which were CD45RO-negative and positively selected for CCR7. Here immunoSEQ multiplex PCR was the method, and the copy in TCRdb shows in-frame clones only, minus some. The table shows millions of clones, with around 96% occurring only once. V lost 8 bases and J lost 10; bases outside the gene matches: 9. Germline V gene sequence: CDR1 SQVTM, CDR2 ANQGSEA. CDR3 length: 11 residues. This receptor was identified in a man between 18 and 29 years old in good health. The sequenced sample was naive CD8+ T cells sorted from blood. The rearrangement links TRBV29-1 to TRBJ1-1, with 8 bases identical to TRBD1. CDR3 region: CSPRTGPAAFF. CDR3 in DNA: TGCAGCCCTCGGACAGGGCCTGCAGCTTTCTTT.